This TCR beta chain was sequenced for a study of cytomegalovirus exposure and HLA in healthy donors. Study-wide results and limits: TCR beta V- and J-gene trimming was later associated with a missense DCLRE1C variant. The authors enumerated over 150 TCR beta chains as linked to cytomegalovirus.

Comments on this clone: Its target is unknown.

Germline CDR1 MNHEY, CDR2 SVGAGI. J was trimmed by 4 bases and V by 3 bases; bases with no gene match: 7. This CDR3 region has 16 residues. Vbeta (60) and Jbeta (13) primers were used in the PCR. The repertoire was sequenced with immunoSEQ multiplex PCR; TCRdb's copy has only in-frame clones and lacks some. The sample yields about 100,000 clones, more than 75% seen once. Material for sequencing was PBMCs. The chain joins TRBV6-5 to TRBJ1-4; 8 nucleotides align to TRBD1. The TCR comes from an older woman in good health and CMV-seronegative. Written as DNA, the CDR3 is TGTGCCAGCAGTTATCCGCAGGGGGCGGGTAATGAAAAACTGTTTTTT. Encoded protein: CASSYPQGAGNEKLFF.